A selection of T cell receptor beta chains follows, all from one sample in a study of blood T cells in healthy people across ages. TCRdb analysed the 5' RACE reads with MiXCR anew, one entry per CDR3 protein. This sample has roughly 2 million distinct CDR3 sequences, with roughly 50% found just once. The sample was blood. The receptors were gathered from a woman aged 40 to 50 in good health. The CDR3 runs from the conserved cysteine through the conserved F or W. A D gene is named only where the DNA matches it firmly. Clone sizes are given selectively: once, few, many, or a class where the clone is expanded.

>TRBV9|NA|TRBD1|TRBJ2-3
TGTGCCAGCAGCAAGGGACAGGAATACTTATATACGCAGTATTTT
CASSKGQEYLYTQYF
>TRBV10-3|NA|TRBD1|TRBJ2-1
TGTGCCATCAGTGAGTCCCCTCCGACAGGGGTGGCCTACAATAAGCAGTTCTTC
CAISESPPTGVAYNKQFF
>TRBV5-1|NA|TRBD2|TRBJ2-1
TGCGCCAGCAGCTTGGCTCGGACTAGCTACCTTCACAATGAGCAGTTCTTC
CASSLARTSYLHNEQFF
>TRBV20-1|few|NA|TRBJ1-2
TGCAGTGCTAGATTACCCGGGAGGGGCTACACCTTC
CSARLPGRGYTF
>TRBV6-6|few|NA|TRBJ2-4
TGTGCCAGCAGCTACGGACAGCCCGGGGAAAACATTCAGTACTTC
CASSYGQPGENIQYF
>TRBV28|NA|NA|TRBJ2-1
TGTGCCAGCATCCTAGGAGGGGGAAGCTCCTACAATGAGCAGTTCTTC
CASILGGGSSYNEQFF
>TRBV4-3|NA|NA|TRBJ1-4
TGCGCCAGCAGCCATGGCTCTAATGAAAAACTGTTTTTT
CASSHGSNEKLFF
>TRBV7-9|few|TRBD2|TRBJ2-5
TGTGCCAGCAGCGCTAGCGGGGGGACTCAGGGGACCCAGTACTTC
CASSASGGTQGTQYF
>TRBV27|NA|NA|TRBJ1-4
TGTGCCAGCAGTGGCGGGCAGGGGTGGACTAATGAAAAACCGTTTTTT
CASSGGQGWTNEKPFF
>TRBV28|NA|TRBD1|TRBJ1-2
TGTGCCAGCAGTTTCTCGCCACTTGGACAGGGGATTAACTATGGCTACACCTTC
CASSFSPLGQGINYGYTF
>TRBV9|NA|NA|TRBJ2-5
TGTGCCAGCAGCCAAGCAGGGATGGTAGAGACCCAGTACTTC
CASSQAGMVETQYF
>TRBV6-5|NA|NA|TRBJ2-1
TGTGCCAGCAGTAAATGGGCGACAGCCTCCTACAATGAGCGGTTCTTC
CASSKWATASYNERFF
>TRBV29-1|NA|TRBD1|TRBJ2-5
TGCAGCGGAAGAACCGGGACAGGGAGGAATGAGCAGTACTTC
CSGRTGTGRNEQYF
>TRBV7-6|once|NA|TRBJ2-3
TGTGCCAGCAGCTTCTTGGGGGGGGCTATAACAGATACGCAGTATTTT
CASSFLGGAITDTQYF
>TRBV4-3|few|TRBD1|TRBJ2-1
TGCGCCAGCAGCTCCGGGTTCCGGGCAGGGGGTAGGAATGAGCAGTTCTTC
CASSSGFRAGGRNEQFF
>TRBV28|NA|TRBD1|TRBJ1-2
TGTGCCAGCATTGGGCTTAGGACAGGGGGTGGCTACACCTTC
CASIGLRTGGGYTF
>TRBV9|NA|TRBD2|TRBJ2-1
TGTGCCAGCAGTCGTAGCGGGGTCCACAATGAGCAGTTCTTC
CASSRSGVHNEQFF
>TRBV11-3|few|TRBD1|TRBJ2-2
TGTGCCAGCAGCCCAACCGGGACAGGGTTGGGAGGGGAGCTGTTTTTT
CASSPTGTGLGGELFF
>TRBV12-3/TRBV12-4|NA|NA|TRBJ2-1
TGTGCCAGCAGTTTTCCCGGGGGGCGGGACAATGAGCAGTTCTTC
CASSFPGGRDNEQFF
>TRBV7-9|NA|TRBD1|TRBJ2-7
TGTGCCAGCAGCCGAGTACAGGGGGACTACGAGCAGTACTTC
CASSRVQGDYEQYF
>TRBV11-2|NA|NA|TRBJ2-4
TGTGCCAGCAGCCCGGAAGGGGGTCGCCCCCTAGCCAAAAACATTCAGTACTTC
CASSPEGGRPLAKNIQYF
>TRBV5-1|NA|NA|TRBJ2-1
TGCGCCAGCAGCTTGATGTGGGGGCTTTACTCCTACAATGAGCAGTTCTTC
CASSLMWGLYSYNEQFF
>TRBV29-1|NA|TRBD2|TRBJ2-7
TGCAGCGTTGTACCCCTAGCGGGGGCCCCGGACGAGCAGTACTTC
CSVVPLAGAPDEQYF
>TRBV20-1|NA|NA|TRBJ1-2
TGCAGTGCTAGAGACCGGACAGCCTATTACAGGGGCTACACCTTC
CSARDRTAYYRGYTF
>TRBV20-1|NA|NA|TRBJ1-2
TGCAGTGCTGCGCGGGGGCGGGATGGCTACACCTTC
CSAARGRDGYTF
>TRBV7-3|once|TRBD2|TRBJ2-1
TGTGCCAGCAGCTGGAGCGGGGGGGCCTCTGAGCAGTTCTTC
CASSWSGGASEQFF
>TRBV20-1|NA|TRBD1|TRBJ2-3
TGCAGTGCTAAAGACAGGGGGAAAGGAGATACGCAGTATTTT
CSAKDRGKGDTQYF
>TRBV2|few|NA|TRBJ1-2
TGTGCCAGCAGTGAAGGGGGATGGGGCTATGGCTACACCTTC
CASSEGGWGYGYTF
>TRBV6-2/TRBV6-3|NA|NA|TRBJ1-5
TGTGCCAGCAGTTACCAACCCGCAGGCCTCAATCAGCCCCAGCATTTT
CASSYQPAGLNQPQHF
>TRBV6-6|NA|NA|TRBJ2-7
TGTGCCAGCAGGGACAGACCGAGCTCCTACGAGCAGTACTTC
CASRDRPSSYEQYF
>TRBV28|many|NA|TRBJ2-7
TGTGCCAGCGCTAGACAGGACTCCTACGAGCAGTACTTC
CASARQDSYEQYF
>TRBV6-6|NA|TRBD1|TRBJ2-7
TGTGCCAGCAGTGGAACAGGGGGTATTTCCTACGAGCAGTACTTC
CASSGTGGISYEQYF
>TRBV7-2|NA|NA|TRBJ2-3
TGTGCCAGCAGCTTCCAACAGTCTAGCACAGATACGCAGTATTTT
CASSFQQSSTDTQYF
>TRBV11-2|NA|TRBD2|TRBJ2-7
TGTGCCAGCAGCCCCCGTCTAGCGGGGAACTACGAGCAGTACTTC
CASSPRLAGNYEQYF
>TRBV10-3|few|NA|TRBJ2-3
TGTGCCACCCAGGGGGGGGGGAGCACAGATACGCAGTATTTT
CATQGGGSTDTQYF
>TRBV15|NA|NA|TRBJ2-5
TGTGCCACCAGCAGAGATCGGGGGGCTCGCGAGACCCAGTACTTC
CATSRDRGARETQYF
>TRBV3-1|few|NA|TRBJ2-5
TGTGCCAGCAGCCATGCGGCCGCACAAGAGACCCAGTACTTC
CASSHAAAQETQYF
>TRBV7-9|few|TRBD2|TRBJ2-7
TGTGCCAGCAGCTTATCAGGGCGGGGGGACTCCTACGAGCAGTACTTC
CASSLSGRGDSYEQYF
>TRBV11-2|NA|NA|TRBJ2-1
TGTGCCAGCAGCTCGAGCGAGAGCTCCTACAATGAGCAGTTCTTC
CASSSSESSYNEQFF
>TRBV6-2/TRBV6-3|NA|NA|TRBJ1-6
TGTGCCAGCAGCGAAACATCGACAGGTTGGAGTTCACCCCTCCACTTT
CASSETSTGWSSPLHF
>TRBV27|few|TRBD1|TRBJ2-7
TGTGCCAGCTCTCGGGACAGCTTCGACGAGCAGTACTTC
CASSRDSFDEQYF
>TRBV13|NA|TRBD1|TRBJ2-3
TGTGCCAGCAGAACAGGGGTCCACACAGATACGCAGTATTTT
CASRTGVHTDTQYF
>TRBV10-3|NA|NA|TRBJ1-2
TGTGCCATCAGTGAGTCGACCGGGAAAGGAGATGGCTACACCTTC
CAISESTGKGDGYTF
>TRBV20-1|NA|NA|TRBJ2-5
TGCAGTGCTAGAGATCCCGGGACCAAAAACACGGAGACCCAGTACTTC
CSARDPGTKNTETQYF
>TRBV20-1|once|NA|TRBJ1-1
TGCAGTGCTAGAGGGGCTCGCGCTGAAGCTTTCTTT
CSARGARAEAFF
>TRBV3-1|few|NA|TRBJ2-1
TGTGCCAGCAGCCAAGGGGAGGGGGGATACAATGAGCAGTTCTTC
CASSQGEGGYNEQFF
>TRBV7-2|once|NA|TRBJ2-3
TGTGCCAGCAGCTTATTATCCACAGATACGCACTATTTT
CASSLLSTDTHYF
>TRBV9|once|NA|TRBJ2-3
TGTGCCAGCAGCCCTAAAATTCCCGGGACTGGAGATACGCAGTATTTT
CASSPKIPGTGDTQYF